Following are 32 T cell receptor beta chains from one sample sequenced in a study of shared clonotypes between healthy human individuals. Profiling relied on immunoSEQ multiplex PCR, and the TCRdb table lists in-frame clones only, not all of them. In the table there are hundreds of thousands of clones, 90% to 96% of which are singletons. The sample taken for sequencing was naive CD4+ T cells sorted from blood. This sample's subset: CD45RA+ positively selected. These receptors originate from a woman between 25 and 40 years old in good health.

The chain joins TRBV5-1 to TRBJ2-1, with D perhaps matching TRBD1 or TRBD2 (6 bases each). CDR1 is SGHRS, CDR2 YFSETQ, per germline. Trimming stripped 3 bases from V and 6 bases from J, with 19 bases between. The CDR3 extends over 16 amino acids. CDR3 in amino acids: CASSWGTKPGANEQFF. As DNA, the CDR3 is TGCGCCAGCAGCTGGGGGACAAAACCGGGGGCCAATGAGCAGTTCTTC.

This chain links TRBV6-5 with TRBJ2-3, with D unresolved. The CDR3 is 14 residues long. Germline loops: CDR1 MNHEY, CDR2 SVGAGI. V was cut by 0 bases and J by 0 bases, with 4 bases left in between. The CDR3 bases are TGTGCCAGCAGTTACTCGATGAGCACAGATACGCAGTATTTT. This gives the protein CASSYSMSTDTQYF.

The chain links TRBV28 to TRBJ2-3; the match to TRBD1 covers 10 bases. The V and J ends lost 7 bases and 4 bases, in that order; junction bases with no gene match: 8. Germline V gene lookup returns CDR1 MDHEN and CDR2 SYDVKM. This CDR3 spans 15 amino acids. CDR3 residues: CASTTGTGVADTQYF. The CDR3 DNA reads as TGTGCCAGCACCACGGGGACAGGGGTTGCAGATACGCAGTATTTT.

The genes are TRBV2 and TRBJ1-5; 7 bases fit TRBD1. The CDR3 totals 14 residues. Germline V gene sequence: CDR1 SNHLY, CDR2 FYNNEI. Trimming took 6 bases from V and 7 from J; bases not matched to a gene: 9. In DNA, the CDR3 is TGTGCCAGCAGCGATACAGGGGACGTGCAGCCCCAGCATTTT. Protein: CASSDTGDVQPQHF.

V usage is TRBV18 and J usage is TRBJ2-7; 14 bases agree with TRBD2. The CDR3 has 17 residues. CDR1 and CDR2 (germline): KGHSH, LQKENI. V gave up 3 bases and J gave up 7 bases; unmatched junction bases: 11. The CDR3 coding sequence is TGTGCCAGCTCACCGTGGCCCGGACTAGCGGGAGGCGGTGAGCAGTACTTC. Encoded protein: CASSPWPGLAGGGEQYF. The full variable domain, its missing parts supplied by reference TRBV18 and TRBJ2-7, is NAGVMQNPRHLVRRRGQEARLRCSPMKGHSHVYWYRQLPEEGLKFMVYLQKENIIDESGMPKERFSAEFPKEGPSILRIQQVVRGDSAAYFCASSPWPGLAGGGEQYFGPGTRLTVT.

This rearrangement joins TRBV5-4 to TRBJ2-7, with 7 bases matching TRBD1. There are 15 residues in the CDR3. The V gene end was trimmed by 2 bases and the J gene end by 5 bases; junction bases not matched to a gene: 10. CDR1 is SGHNT, CDR2 YYREEE, per germline (reference sequence). The CDR3 nucleotides are TGTGCCAGCAGCTTTCTTTCGGGACAGAGAGACGAGCAGTACTTC. It translates to CASSFLSGQRDEQYF.

This chain links TRBV5-8 with TRBJ2-7; 7 nucleotides match TRBD1. The CDR3 length is 14 residues. Germline V gene data show CDR1 as SGHTS and CDR2 as YDEGEE. The V gene end was trimmed by 2 bases and the J gene end by 5 bases; junction bases not matched to a gene: 7. CDR3 sequence reads: CASSFDTGVDEQYF. The CDR3 coding sequence is TGTGCCAGCAGCTTCGACACAGGGGTTGACGAGCAGTACTTC.

The chain recombines TRBV28 with TRBJ2-7; 10 nucleotides match TRBD1. The CDR3 sequence is 15 residues long. After removal of 7 bases from V and 7 bases from J, the junction contained 13 bases not matched to a gene. CDR1 and CDR2 from the germline V gene are MDHEN and SYDVKM. This CDR3 reads CASIATGTGAGEQYF. The CDR3 DNA reads TGTGCCAGCATTGCTACCGGGACAGGGGCCGGGGAGCAGTACTTC.

This chain uses TRBV10-2 with TRBJ2-3, with 8 positions matching TRBD2. J was trimmed by 7 bases and V by 7 bases; bases with no gene match: 13. This CDR3 comprises 15 residues. CDR1 is WSHSY, CDR2 SAAADI, per germline. DNA of the CDR3: TGCGCCAGCAACCCTTCTAGCGGGCGTGTGAATACGCAGTATTTT. Translated, it gives CASNPSSGRVNTQYF.

This clone was found once. The genes are TRBV7-2 and TRBJ2-5; possibly TRBD2 for D (6 bases). The CDR3 loop spans 15 amino acids. Between the trimmed V and J ends, which lost 4 bases and 3 bases, there was a span of 15 bases. The germline gives CDR1 SGHTA, CDR2 FQGNSA. CDR3 in DNA: TGTGCCAGCAGCTCCCGGGGGTTGCCCGAAGAGACCCAGTACTTC. Encoded protein: CASSSRGLPEETQYF.

The chain joins TRBV27 to TRBJ2-7; 11 positions match TRBD2. The CDR3 is 17 residues long. The germline gives CDR1 MNHEY, CDR2 SMNVEV (reference sequence). Trimming removed 0 bases from V and 2 bases from J; junction bases left unmatched: 6. The CDR3 DNA follows: TGTGCCAGCAGTTTATCAGCCGGACTAGCGGGCCCCTACGAGCAGTACTTC. Its translation: CASSLSAGLAGPYEQYF.

The chain employs TRBV7-8 and TRBJ2-1, with D perhaps TRBD2 (6 bases). The CDR3 covers 19 residues. CDR1 is SGHVS, CDR2 FQNEAQ, per germline. V lost 0 bases, J lost 0 bases, and 18 bases lay in between. CDR3 coding DNA: TGTGCCAGCAGCTTAGCACCCAGCGGAGGGATCTCCTCCTACAATGAGCAGTTCTTC. Protein: CASSLAPSGGISSYNEQFF.

The rearrangement uses TRBV9 and TRBJ2-6, with D possibly being TRBD2 (6 bases). Germline V gives CDR1 SGDLS, CDR2 YYNGEE. The CDR3 totals 17 residues. The V end lost 1 base, the J end lost 0 bases, and 11 bases lay between the germline ends. In DNA form, the CDR3 reads TGTGCCAGCAGCGTAATTGGGGGGAGCTCTGGGGCCAACGTCCTGACTTTC. This translates into CASSVIGGSSGANVLTF. The full variable domain, completed using reference TRBV9 and TRBJ2-6, is DSGVTQTPKHLITATGQRVTLRCSPRSGDLSVYWYQQSLDQGLQFLIQYYNGEERAKGNILERFSAQQFPDLHSELNLSSLELGDSALYFCASSVIGGSSGANVLTFGAGSRLTVL.

V gene TRBV10-3 combines with J gene TRBJ2-3; 12 bases map to TRBD2. The trim removed 4 bases at V and 0 bases at J, leaving 8 bases unmatched. CDR1 and CDR2 from the germline V gene are ENHRY and SYGVKD. CDR3 length: 18 amino acids. As DNA, the CDR3 is TGTGCCATCAGTGCCTCCCCCGGGACTAGCGGGAGCACAGATACGCAGTATTTT. Protein product: CAISASPGTSGSTDTQYF.

The chain has TRBV5-1 and TRBJ1-2; D not resolved. The germline V gene encodes CDR1 SGHRS and CDR2 YFSETQ. V lost 0 bases and J 0 bases, leaving 12 bases between the germline ends. The CDR3 totals 16 residues. CDR3 nucleotides: TGCGCCAGCAGCTTGGCCGGCGCAGGAGCTAACTATGGCTACACCTTC. It is translated as CASSLAGAGANYGYTF.

V is TRBV11-2 and J is TRBJ1-4; a weak D match, TRBD1 (5 bases). Germline CDR1 is SGHAT and CDR2 is FQNNGV. The CDR3 loop spans 13 amino acids. V was shortened by 6 bases and J by 14 bases, with 19 bases between the two germline ends. This CDR3 reads CASRLGLQASLFF. DNA of the CDR3: TGTGCCAGCAGACTGGGCTTACAGGCCTCCCTGTTTTTT.

The chain joins TRBV28 to TRBJ2-1, with no clear D. Germline assignment: CDR1 MDHEN and CDR2 SYDVKM. V was shortened by 8 bases and J by 2 bases, with 4 bases between the two germline ends. This CDR3 region has 11 residues. The CDR3 loop is CASGPYNEQFF. The DNA for the CDR3 is TGTGCCAGCGGGCCCTACAATGAGCAGTTCTTC.

The chain recombines TRBV2 with TRBJ2-1, with 9 bases lining up with TRBD2. Trimming cost V 8 bases and J 9 bases; bases outside gene matches: 5. Germline V CDR1 and CDR2: SNHLY, FYNNEI. The CDR3 is 12 residues long. The CDR3 protein is CASLPSGIEQFF. Here the CDR3 DNA reads TGTGCCAGCTTGCCTAGCGGGATTGAGCAGTTCTTC.

The chain links TRBV25-1 to TRBJ1-1; D possibly corresponds to TRBD1 (5 bases). Trimming pared 1 base from V and 1 base from J, leaving 10 bases between. The CDR3 loop spans 15 amino acids. CDR1 and CDR2 from the germline V gene are MGHDK and SYGVNS. DNA of the CDR3: TGTGCCAGCAGTGAATTGGGGCAAGGGAACACTGAAGCTTTCTTT. It is translated as CASSELGQGNTEAFF.

The V and J genes are TRBV5-1 and TRBJ2-3; D perhaps matches TRBD2 (6 bases). V lost 5 bases and J 6 bases, leaving 10 bases between the germline ends. Germline-derived CDR1 and CDR2 are SGHRS and YFSETQ. CDR3 size: 12 residues. The CDR3 is CASSAGIDTQYF. CDR3 sequence (DNA): TGCGCCAGCAGTGCGGGGATCGATACGCAGTATTTT. Full variable domain (outside the CDR3, taken from reference TRBV5-1 and TRBJ2-3): KAGVTQTPRYLIKTRGQQVTLSCSPISGHRSVSWYQQTPGQGLQFLFEYFSETQRNKGNFPGRFSGRQFSNSRSEMNVSTLELGDSALYLCASSAGIDTQYFGPGTRLTVL.

This clone was counted once. The V call is TRBV7-2, the J call TRBJ2-3; 9 positions agree with TRBD1. V lost 8 bases, J lost 6 bases, and 6 bases stayed unmatched. Germline CDR1 SGHTA, CDR2 FQGNSA. The CDR3 runs to 13 residues. This chain's CDR3 is CASRGQGIDTQYF. The CDR3 DNA reads TGTGCCAGCCGGGGACAGGGTATTGATACGCAGTATTTT.

CDR3 DNA sequence: TGTGCCAGCAGCTTATTTGGCGAGAACACCGGGGAGCTGTTTTTT. This codes for CASSLFGENTGELFF. The chain employs TRBV11-2 and TRBJ2-2; D gene unclear. This CDR3 has 15 amino acids. Trimming left V 2 bases short and J 1 base short, with 8 bases between. Germline V gene lookup returns CDR1 SGHAT and CDR2 FQNNGV.

With regard to this clone: Other DNA sequences in this specimen translate into the identical CDR3. This rearrangement joins TRBV18 to TRBJ2-7; D is unresolved. Germline-derived CDR1 and CDR2 are KGHSH and LQKENI. This CDR3 is 12 amino acids long. V was pared by 3 bases and J by 3 bases, with 6 bases between. The CDR3 region has the DNA TGTGCCAGCTCACCGGGCAGCTACGAGCAGTACTTC. Translated: CASSPGSYEQYF.

As to this clone: In the same sample, other DNA sequences code for this CDR3. The V call is TRBV28, the J call TRBJ2-7; no firm D call. In germline, CDR1 is MDHEN, CDR2 SYDVKM. The CDR3 covers 13 residues. Trimming stripped 2 bases from V and 2 bases from J, with 7 bases between. CDR3 coding DNA: TGTGCCAGCAGTTTAAGCCCCACCTACGAGCAGTACTTC. Translation: CASSLSPTYEQYF.

This chain links TRBV19 with TRBJ1-1; a weak D match, TRBD1 (6 bases). V dropped 7 bases and J dropped 4 bases, with 16 bases sitting between them. The germline V gene encodes CDR1 LNHDA and CDR2 SQIVND (reference sequence). The CDR3 has 14 amino acids. Written as DNA, the CDR3 is TGTGCCAGTAAGGGGGTGGCAGGAGCCACTGAAGCTTTCTTT. Its protein is CASKGVAGATEAFF.

The J gene is TRBJ1-6, the V gene TRBV6-1, with a tentative D call TRBD1 (6 bases). The V and J ends lost 6 bases and 7 bases respectively, with 16 bases between them. CDR1 is MNHNS, CDR2 SASEGT, per germline. The CDR3 runs 15 residues. In nucleotides, the CDR3 is TGTGCCAGCAGGGGGCAGGGGAGGCGGAATTCACCCCTCCACTTT. It is translated as CASRGQGRRNSPLHF.

This clone was counted a single time. The rearrangement uses TRBV7-3 and TRBJ1-3; D unresolved. The germline CDR1 and CDR2 sequences are SGHTA and FQGTGA. The V and J ends lost 5 bases and 8 bases respectively, with 31 bases between them. CDR3 length: 19 amino acids. The CDR3 spells CASSPDGPSPICKGYTIYF. The CDR3 coding sequence is TGTGCCAGCAGCCCCGACGGACCTTCTCCGATTTGTAAAGGATACACCATATATTTT.

CDR3 in DNA: TGTGCCAGCAGCTTGGTTGGGTTAAACACCATATATTTT. Amino acids: CASSLVGLNTIYF. V gene TRBV5-4 combines with J gene TRBJ1-3; D not resolved. V was cut by 0 bases and J by 6 bases, with 7 bases left in between. In germline, CDR1 is SGHNT, CDR2 YYREEE (reference sequence). This CDR3 is 13 amino acids long.

J is TRBJ2-7 and V is TRBV19; 7 bases map to TRBD2. The germline CDR1 and CDR2 sequences are LNHDA and SQIVND (reference sequence). This CDR3 contains 15 residues. The V gene end was trimmed by 4 bases and the J gene end by 3 bases; junction bases not matched to a gene: 9. DNA of the CDR3: TGTGCCAGTAGTAGACGCGGGACTACCATCTACGAGCAGTACTTC. It specifies CASSRRGTTIYEQYF. The variable domain in full, with the rest retrieved from reference TRBV19 and TRBJ2-7, is DGGITQSPKYLFRKEGQNVTLSCEQNLNHDAMYWYRQDPGQGLRLIYYSQIVNDFQKGDIAEGYSVSREKKESFPLTVTSAQKNPTAFYLCASSRRGTTIYEQYFGPGTRLTVT.

V is TRBV7-9 and J is TRBJ1-1, with D maybe TRBD1 (6 bases). The CDR3 totals 14 residues. CDR1 SEHNR and CDR2 FQNEAQ come from the germline V gene (reference sequence). The V and J ends lost 7 bases and 2 bases respectively, with 14 bases between them. The CDR3 sequence is CASTTGNYNTEAFF. In nucleotides, the CDR3 is TGTGCCAGCACCACAGGGAACTATAACACTGAAGCTTTCTTT.

The chain employs TRBV7-9 and TRBJ2-3, with 9 nucleotides matching TRBD2. Trimming cost V 0 bases and J 6 bases; bases outside gene matches: 7. Germline CDR1 is SEHNR and CDR2 is FQNEAQ (reference sequence). CDR3 size: 16 residues. The CDR3 DNA reads TGTGCCAGCAGCTTAGCAGCGGGGGGATTATTGGATACGCAGTATTTT. Protein product: CASSLAAGGLLDTQYF.

The gene calls are TRBV25-1 and TRBJ2-7; 8 nucleotides match TRBD2. This CDR3 region has 13 residues. With V trimmed by 3 bases and J by 2 bases, 0 bases remained unmatched. CDR1 and CDR2 from the germline V gene are MGHDK and SYGVNS. CDR3 residues: CASSEGLAYEQYF. The CDR3 DNA reads TGTGCCAGCAGTGAGGGACTAGCCTACGAGCAGTACTTC.